A single sample is the source of the 13 T cell receptor beta chains below, sequenced in a study of T-cell memory formation after mild COVID-19. Each CDR3 protein gets one entry after TCRdb re-called the 5' RACE reads with MiXCR. This sample has about 610,000 distinct CDR3 sequences, with approximately 15% found just once. Sequencing was performed on PBMCs or a T cell subset sorted from them (not recorded which). The origin of the receptors is an adult woman who had mild COVID-19 (a few samples of this study predate the infection). Cell type and time point are not known.

This clonotype has a handful of counts. The J gene is TRBJ2-3, the V gene TRBV4-3; 9 bases agree with TRBD2. With 4 bases clipped from V and 6 bases from J, the junction kept 8 bases outside the gene matches. The germline gives CDR1 LGHNA, CDR2 YSLEER. The CDR3 spans 15 residues. The CDR3 nucleotides are TGCGCCAGCAGCCTGACGACTAGCGGAAGGGATACGCAGTATTTT. Protein sequence: CASSLTTSGRDTQYF.

The chain recombines TRBV7-6 with TRBJ2-1; the D is unclear. Germline V CDR1 and CDR2: SGHVS, FNYEAQ. This CDR3 contains 13 residues. Deletions cut 7 bases from V and 7 bases from J, with 14 bases between. The CDR3 nucleotides are TGTGCCAGCACGTCATCCCCCCCGAATGAGCAGTTCTTC. Translated: CASTSSPPNEQFF.

In its sample, this clonotype was seen a few times. The J gene is TRBJ2-3, the V gene TRBV7-7; D could derive from TRBD1 or TRBD2 (6 bases each). CDR1 SSHAT and CDR2 FNYEAQ come from the germline V gene (reference sequence). This CDR3 is built from 15 residues. V dropped 5 bases and J dropped 3 bases, with 15 bases sitting between them. CDR3 bases: TGTGCCAGCAGCCCTTTGGGGGGCTCAACAGATACGCAGTATTTT. Residues: CASSPLGGSTDTQYF.

This clonotype was found a few times. This chain joins TRBV6-6 and TRBJ2-1, with 11 bases lining up with TRBD1. The CDR3 spans 16 residues. V shed 2 bases, J shed 3 bases, and the junction held 3 bases outside the gene matches. The germline CDR1 and CDR2 sequences are MNHNY and SVGAGI (reference sequence). The DNA for the CDR3 is TGTGCCAGCAGTTACGGACAGGGGGCGATCTACAATGAGCAGTTCTTC. This translates into CASSYGQGAIYNEQFF.

The J gene is TRBJ2-2, the V gene TRBV13; TRBD2 matches at 9 bases. V was clipped by 6 bases and J by 1 base; unmatched bases: 3. The CDR3 has 15 amino acids. In germline, CDR1 is PRHDT, CDR2 FYEKMQ (reference sequence). CDR3 loop: CASRQTSGNTGELFF. The CDR3 region has the DNA TGTGCCAGCAGGCAGACTAGCGGGAACACCGGGGAGCTGTTTTTT.

This chain uses TRBV7-2 with TRBJ2-7; no clear D gene. Trimming took off 5 bases at V and 4 bases at J, with 9 bases between the two ends. Germline-derived CDR1 and CDR2 are SGHTA and FQGNSA. The CDR3 runs 12 residues. This chain's CDR3 is CASSQNRYEQYF. The CDR3 DNA reads TGTGCCAGCAGCCAAAACAGATACGAGCAGTACTTC.

The V gene is TRBV6-5, the J gene TRBJ2-4, with 11 positions matching TRBD2. V lost 4 bases to trimming and J lost 4 bases; unmatched junction nucleotides: 3. This CDR3 is 15 amino acids long. The germline gives CDR1 MNHEY, CDR2 SVGAGI. CDR3 in DNA: TGTGCCAGCAGTTCACTAGCGGGGGTTAAAAACATTCAGTACTTC. As protein: CASSSLAGVKNIQYF.

This clonotype turned up a few times. V is TRBV5-4 and J is TRBJ1-1, with D maybe TRBD1 (5 bases). Trimming removed 10 bases from V and 1 base from J, with 14 bases in between. The CDR3 has 13 residues. Germline values: CDR1 SGHNT, CDR2 YYREEE (reference sequence). In DNA, the CDR3 is TGTGCCGCCTGGGGCTGGGGGAACACTGAAGCTTTCTTT. Protein: CAAWGWGNTEAFF.

The V gene is TRBV11-3, the J gene TRBJ2-2; 7 bases line up with TRBD2. Germline assignment: CDR1 SGHNT and CDR2 YENEEA. The CDR3 is made up of 15 amino acids. V dropped 1 base and J dropped 6; count of bases not matched to a gene: 5. This CDR3 reads CASSLVRGGPGELFF. As DNA, the CDR3 is TGTGCCAGCAGCTTAGTCCGGGGAGGGCCCGGGGAGCTGTTTTTT.

Only a few counts were recorded for this clonotype. V usage is TRBV9 and J usage is TRBJ2-2; the match to TRBD1 covers 7 bases. The germline CDR1 and CDR2 sequences are SGDLS and YYNGEE. This CDR3 is built from 15 residues. With V trimmed by 0 bases and J by 5 bases, 4 bases remained unmatched. The CDR3 protein is CASSVDRGGTGELFF. Here the CDR3 DNA reads TGTGCCAGCAGCGTAGACAGGGGTGGAACCGGGGAGCTGTTTTTT.

This clonotype came up a few times. J is TRBJ2-1 and V is TRBV7-8; 10 bases agree with TRBD1. The ends lost 1 base at V and 9 bases at J; junction bases unmatched: 9. The CDR3 spans 16 residues. Germline CDR1 reads SGHVS; CDR2 reads FQNEAQ. This chain's CDR3 is CASSLGLGQGLSEQFF. The CDR3 region has the DNA TGTGCCAGCAGCTTAGGCTTGGGACAGGGGCTTTCTGAGCAGTTCTTC. The whole variable domain, remainder taken from reference TRBV7-8 and TRBJ2-1, is GAGVSQSPRYKVAKRGQDVALRCDPISGHVSLFWYQQALGQGPEFLTYFQNEAQLDKSGLPSDRFFAERPEGSVSTLKIQRTQQEDSAVYLCASSLGLGQGLSEQFFGPGTRLTVL.

In the case of this clonotype: The conserved phenylalanine or tryptophan normally closing the CDR3 is absent here, so this likely arose from a read error. Because the CDR3's place on the DNA is in doubt, the DNA is left out and the CDR3 is given as listed by TCRdb. The gene calls are TRBV5-4 and TRBJ2-7; the D segment call TRBD1 is taken from the table without a DNA check. From germline, CDR1 is SGHNT and CDR2 YYREEE (reference sequence). The CDR3 region is 9 residues in length, termini included. CDR3 sequence: CASSSGGPT.

The chain has TRBV12-3 or TRBV12-4 and TRBJ1-1, with D unresolved. This CDR3 has 14 residues. V shed 3 bases and J shed 10 bases, with 18 bases lying between them. The CDR3 loop reads CASSFLVGVERAFF. For the CDR3, the DNA is TGTGCCAGCAGTTTTCTGGTAGGAGTCGAGAGAGCTTTCTTT.